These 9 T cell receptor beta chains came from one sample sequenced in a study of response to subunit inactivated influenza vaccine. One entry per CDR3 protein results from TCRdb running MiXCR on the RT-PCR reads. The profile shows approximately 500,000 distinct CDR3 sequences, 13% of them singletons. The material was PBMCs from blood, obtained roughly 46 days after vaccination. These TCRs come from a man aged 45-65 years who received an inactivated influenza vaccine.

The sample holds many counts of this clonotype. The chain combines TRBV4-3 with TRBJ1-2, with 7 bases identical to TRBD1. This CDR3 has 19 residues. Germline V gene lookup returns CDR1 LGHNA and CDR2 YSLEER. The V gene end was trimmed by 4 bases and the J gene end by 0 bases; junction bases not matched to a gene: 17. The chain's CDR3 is CASSRMGMTGTASNYGYTF. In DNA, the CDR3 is TGCGCCAGCAGCCGGATGGGAATGACCGGGACAGCATCTAACTATGGCTACACCTTC.

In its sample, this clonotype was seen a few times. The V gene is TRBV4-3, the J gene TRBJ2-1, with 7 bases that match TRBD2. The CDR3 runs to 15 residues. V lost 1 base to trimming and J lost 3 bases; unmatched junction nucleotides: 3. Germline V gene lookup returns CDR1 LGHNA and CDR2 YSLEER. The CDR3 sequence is CASSQARGNYNEQFF. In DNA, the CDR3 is TGCGCCAGCAGCCAAGCGCGGGGGAACTACAATGAGCAGTTCTTC.

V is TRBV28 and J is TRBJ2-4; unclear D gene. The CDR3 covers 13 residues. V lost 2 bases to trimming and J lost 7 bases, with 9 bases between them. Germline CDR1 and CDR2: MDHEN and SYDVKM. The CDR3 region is CASSLSQSNIQYF. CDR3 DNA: TGTGCCAGCAGTTTAAGTCAGAGTAACATTCAGTACTTC. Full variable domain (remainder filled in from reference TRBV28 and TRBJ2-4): DVKVTQSSRYLVKRTGEKVFLECVQDMDHENMFWYRQDPGLGLRLIYFSYDVKMKEKGDIPEGYSVSREKKERFSLILESASTNQTSMYLCASSLSQSNIQYFGAGTRLSVL.

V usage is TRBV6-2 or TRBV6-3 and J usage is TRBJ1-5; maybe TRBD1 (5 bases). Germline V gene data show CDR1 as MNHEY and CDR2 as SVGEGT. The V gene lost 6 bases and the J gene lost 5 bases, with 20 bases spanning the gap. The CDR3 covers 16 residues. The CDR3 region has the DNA TGTGCCAGCAGCCCACAAACAGGAATCAGTTATCAGCCCCAGCATTTT. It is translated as CASSPQTGISYQPQHF.

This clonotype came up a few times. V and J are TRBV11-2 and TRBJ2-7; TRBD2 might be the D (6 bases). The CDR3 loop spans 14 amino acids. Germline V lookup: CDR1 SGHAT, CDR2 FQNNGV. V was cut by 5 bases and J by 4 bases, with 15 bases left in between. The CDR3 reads CASSRAEGTYEQYF. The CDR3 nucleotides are TGTGCCAGCAGCCGGGCAGAGGGGACTTACGAGCAGTACTTC.

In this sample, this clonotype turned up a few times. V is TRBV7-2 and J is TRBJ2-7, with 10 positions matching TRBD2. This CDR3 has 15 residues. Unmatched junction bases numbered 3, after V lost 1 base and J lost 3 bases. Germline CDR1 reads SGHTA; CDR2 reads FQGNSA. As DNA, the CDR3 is TGTGCCAGCAGCTTAGTTTGGACTAGCGGCTACGAGCAGTACTTC. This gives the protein CASSLVWTSGYEQYF.

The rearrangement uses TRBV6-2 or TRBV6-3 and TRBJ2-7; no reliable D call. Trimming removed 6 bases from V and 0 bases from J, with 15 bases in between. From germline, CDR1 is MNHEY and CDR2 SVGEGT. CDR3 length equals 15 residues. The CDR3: CASRQVWGGSYEQYF. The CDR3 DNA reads TGTGCCAGCAGGCAGGTTTGGGGTGGCTCCTACGAGCAGTACTTC.

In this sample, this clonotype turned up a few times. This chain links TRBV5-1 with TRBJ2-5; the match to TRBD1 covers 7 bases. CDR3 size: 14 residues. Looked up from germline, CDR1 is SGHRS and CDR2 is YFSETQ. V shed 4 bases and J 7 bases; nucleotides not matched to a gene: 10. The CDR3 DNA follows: TGCGCCAGCAGCCCATACAGGGGTTTCGGGACCCAGTACTTC. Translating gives CASSPYRGFGTQYF.

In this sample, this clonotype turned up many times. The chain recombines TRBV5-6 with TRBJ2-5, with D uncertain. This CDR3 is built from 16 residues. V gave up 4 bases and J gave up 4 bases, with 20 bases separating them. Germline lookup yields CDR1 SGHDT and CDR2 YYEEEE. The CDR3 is CASSEFLVVGPETQYF. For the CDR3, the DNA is TGTGCCAGCAGCGAGTTTTTGGTTGTGGGTCCAGAGACCCAGTACTTC.